In this sample, the clone carrying this TCR beta chain turned up many times. The sample comes from a study of low-dose radiotherapy and immunotherapy resistance in tumors. Priming of first-strand cDNA relied on TRAV- and TRBV-specific primers (covering alpha and beta chains). The authors amplified TCRs for about 18 PCR cycles with a constant-region primer and a V-primer adapter. One entry per CDR3 protein, called by TCRdb with MiXCR from the reads. The sample yields tens of thousands of distinct CDR3 sequences, around 27% seen once. The time point here: before trial treatment. The CDR3 has 16 amino acids. V dropped 1 base and J dropped 2 bases, with 15 bases sitting between them. CDR1 is SGHRS, CDR2 YFSETQ, per germline.

The sequencing used PBMCs, collected before treatment. The clonotype was recovered from a male donor with prostate cancer. The chain couples TRBV5-1 to TRBJ1-1; maybe TRBD1 (6 bases). The CDR3 loop reads CASSLSGGASNTEAFF. The CDR3, as DNA: TGCGCCAGCAGCTTGTCCGGGGGCGCCTCCAACACTGAAGCTTTCTTT.